This passage covers 2 T cell receptor beta chains from one sample sequenced in a study of blood T cell repertoires in COVID-19. Assay: immunoSEQ multiplex PCR; the TCRdb copy retains only in-frame clones and omits some. The table includes approximately 270,000 clones, 90% detected once. Sequencing used PBMCs or T cells enriched from blood (not recorded which). These receptor sequences come from a woman aged 25 to 39 with acute COVID-19.

The CDR3 nucleotides are TGTGCCAGCAGTGATAGGACAGGGGGGAATGAGCAGTTCTTC. It translates to CASSDRTGGNEQFF. This chain joins TRBV28 and TRBJ2-1, with 10 bases aligning to TRBD1. Germline V gives CDR1 MDHEN, CDR2 SYDVKM. This CDR3 contains 14 residues. The J segment lost 7 bases and the V segment lost 5 bases, leaving 5 bases of the junction unmatched.

This clone appeared a few times. The chain carries TRBV19 and TRBJ1-2; D gene ambiguous. V lost 4 bases and J lost 6, with 9 bases in between. Germline V gives CDR1 LNHDA, CDR2 SQIVND (reference sequence). The CDR3 loop spans 12 amino acids. In DNA, the CDR3 is TGTGCCAGTAGTAATTCCCGGGATGGCTACACCTTC. This sequence encodes CASSNSRDGYTF.